This T cell receptor beta chain derives from a study of OX40 agonist ivuxolimab in advanced cancers. Here immunoSEQ multiplex PCR was the method, and the copy in TCRdb shows in-frame clones only, minus some. The table includes 65,000 to 95,000 clones, around 86% detected once. Worth noting for this clone: The same CDR3 arises from other DNA sequences in this sample as well.

Losses at the gene ends were 5 bases for V and 1 base for J; bases not matched to a gene: 1. Per the germline V gene, CDR1 is SNHLY and CDR2 is FYNNEI. This CDR3 is 15 amino acids long. The specimen comprised CD4+ or CD8+ T cells sorted from blood, sampled in a trial of the OX40 agonist ivuxolimab. This receptor was taken from an adult with an advanced solid tumor such as melanoma, head and neck, liver or kidney cancer. The genes are TRBV2 and TRBJ2-3, with TRBD2 matching over 12 bases. Written as DNA, the CDR3 is TGTGCCAGCAGTCGGACTAGCGGGGGCACAGATACGCAGTATTTT. Its translation is CASSRTSGGTDTQYF. The variable domain in full, completed from reference TRBV2 and TRBJ2-3, reads EPEVTQTPSHQVTQMGQEVILRCVPISNHLYFYWYRQILGQKVEFLVSFYNNEISEKSEIFDDQFSVERPDGSNFTLKIRSTKLEDSAMYFCASSRTSGGTDTQYFGPGTRLTVL.